One and the same sample provided the 29 T cell receptor beta chains below, sequenced in a study of OX40 agonist ivuxolimab in advanced cancers. This table comes from immunoSEQ multiplex PCR, and its TCRdb copy is limited to in-frame clones, with some not included. The profile shows tens of thousands of clones, approximately 90% of them singletons. This specimen was CD4+ or CD8+ T cells sorted from blood, taken in a trial of the OX40 agonist ivuxolimab. These receptors originate from an adult with an advanced solid tumor such as melanoma, head and neck, liver or kidney cancer.

V is TRBV4-2 and J is TRBJ1-2; TRBD1 aligns across 8 bases. The CDR3 runs 17 residues. Germline V CDR1 and CDR2: LGHNA, YNFKEQ. V lost 0 bases to trimming and J lost 4 bases; unmatched junction nucleotides: 10. CDR3: CASSQDKGQGLFYGYTF. Here the CDR3 DNA reads TGTGCCAGCAGCCAAGATAAAGGACAGGGTCTGTTCTATGGCTACACCTTC.

The rearrangement joins TRBV5-1 to TRBJ2-1; 7 bases are shared with TRBD2. Per the germline V gene, CDR1 is SGHRS and CDR2 is YFSETQ. The CDR3 is 17 residues long. The J segment lost 4 bases and the V segment lost 0 bases, leaving 10 bases of the junction unmatched. The CDR3 nucleotides read TGCGCCAGCAGCTTGGGATGGCAGCGGGGACCATACAATGAGCAGTTCTTC. It encodes CASSLGWQRGPYNEQFF.

The V call is TRBV7-2, the J call TRBJ2-2; D is unresolved. Germline CDR1 reads SGHTA; CDR2 reads FQGNSA. Trimming shortened V by 8 bases and J by 0 bases, and 10 bases separated the two germline ends. The CDR3 runs to 14 residues. As DNA, the CDR3 is TGTGCCAGCCCCCGGGTCTCGAACACCGGGGAGCTGTTTTTT. This gives the protein CASPRVSNTGELFF.

The V and J genes are TRBV18 and TRBJ1-1; D not certain. The germline V and J ends were trimmed by 3 bases and 2 bases, with 7 bases remaining between them. This CDR3 contains 13 residues. The germline gives CDR1 KGHSH, CDR2 LQKENI. CDR3 in DNA: TGTGCCAGCTCACCCACGGGCAACACTGAAGCTTTCTTT. Translated: CASSPTGNTEAFF.

The chain joins TRBV27 to TRBJ2-1, with D perhaps TRBD2 (5 bases). The germline V and J ends were trimmed by 3 bases and 6 bases, with 12 bases remaining between them. There are 14 residues in the CDR3. Looked up from germline, CDR1 is MNHEY and CDR2 is SMNVEV (reference sequence). CDR3 DNA sequence: TGTGCCAGCAGTTTTGGGCTAGCCGGCAATGAGCAGTTCTTC. It translates to CASSFGLAGNEQFF.

This clone was detected a few times. The chain employs TRBV9 and TRBJ2-7, with D uncertain. Looked up from germline, CDR1 is SGDLS and CDR2 is YYNGEE. The CDR3 has 9 residues. Trimming removed 3 bases from V and 7 bases from J, with 2 bases in between. The CDR3 region has the DNA TGTGCCAGCAGCGAGGAGCAGTACGTC. Its translation: CASSEEQYV.

In this sample, this clone turned up once. The chain links TRBV19 to TRBJ2-1, with 7 nucleotides matching TRBD2. V lost 9 bases to trimming and J lost 0 bases; unmatched junction nucleotides: 8. CDR3 length equals 15 residues. CDR1 LNHDA and CDR2 SQIVND come from the germline V gene (reference sequence). In nucleotides, the CDR3 is TGTGCCAGCCGTATCGGGGGGAGCTCCTACAATGAGCAGTTCTTC. It codes for CASRIGGSSYNEQFF.

This clone was seen a single time. The rearrangement links TRBV19 to TRBJ1-2, with a weak D call TRBD1 (5 bases). Trimming took 5 bases from V and 2 from J, leaving 6 bases between them. Germline V CDR1 and CDR2: LNHDA, SQIVND (reference sequence). The CDR3 spans 12 residues. The CDR3 sequence is CASSWGNYGYTF. The DNA of the CDR3 is TGTGCCAGTAGTTGGGGGAACTATGGCTACACCTTC.

The chain employs TRBV4-1 and TRBJ1-3; D is uncertain. Per germline, CDR1 MGHRA and CDR2 YSYEKL. CDR3 size: 17 residues. V dropped 1 base and J dropped 0 bases, with 13 bases sitting between them. The CDR3: CASSQVFGPYSGNTIYF. The CDR3 region has the DNA TGCGCCAGCAGCCAAGTCTTTGGACCGTACTCTGGAAACACCATATATTTT.

The CDR3 region has the DNA TGTGCCAGCAGCTTCATGGGGGAATTGGGGGCGCAGTATTTT. Amino acids: CASSFMGELGAQYF. The chain is built from TRBV5-6 and TRBJ2-3; possibly TRBD1 or TRBD2 for D (5 bases each). The CDR3 length is 14 residues. The V gene's germline CDR1 is SGHDT and CDR2 YYEEEE. V was clipped by 2 bases and J by 10 bases, with 17 bases between them.

This clone was seen only a few times. The chain carries TRBV5-1 and TRBJ2-7, with 8 bases fitting TRBD1. The CDR3 length is 14 residues. J was trimmed by 3 bases and V by 0 bases; bases with no gene match: 2. Germline-derived CDR1 and CDR2 are SGHRS and YFSETQ. This chain's CDR3 is CASSLGTGHYEQYV. In DNA, the CDR3 is TGCGCCAGCAGCTTGGGGACAGGGCACTACGAGCAGTACGTC.

The rearrangement links TRBV7-9 to TRBJ1-2, with D possibly matching TRBD1 (5 bases). Germline CDR1 and CDR2: SEHNR and FQNEAQ (reference sequence). V gave up 0 bases and J gave up 7 bases, with 15 bases separating them. The CDR3 loop spans 15 amino acids. The CDR3 is CASSLAWKGFSGYTF. In DNA form, the CDR3 reads TGTGCCAGCAGCTTAGCGTGGAAGGGGTTCTCTGGCTACACCTTC.

The V gene is TRBV7-9, the J gene TRBJ1-4; perhaps TRBD1 as D (5 bases). Germline values: CDR1 SEHNR, CDR2 FQNEAQ (reference sequence). V was shortened by 1 base and J by 4 bases, with 7 bases between the two germline ends. The CDR3 is made up of 14 amino acids. The CDR3: CASSLGQFNEKLFF. In DNA, the CDR3 is TGTGCCAGCAGCTTAGGACAGTTTAATGAAAAACTGTTTTTT.

This clone came up once. V usage is TRBV5-4 and J usage is TRBJ2-1; possible D gene TRBD1, 5 bases. V gave up 0 bases and J gave up 5 bases, with 9 bases separating them. Germline V gene sequence: CDR1 SGHNT, CDR2 YYREEE (reference sequence). The CDR3 totals 14 residues. CDR3 in amino acids: CASSLGPGHNEQFF. CDR3 nucleotides: TGTGCCAGCAGCTTGGGGCCAGGGCACAATGAGCAGTTCTTC.

Only a few counts were recorded for this clone. The chain carries TRBV28 and TRBJ1-2; D is ambiguous. The CDR3 extends over 10 amino acids. The V end was cut by 3 bases, the J end by 6 bases, with 2 bases between. The V gene's germline CDR1 is MDHEN and CDR2 SYDVKM. For the CDR3, the DNA is TGTGCCAGCAGTTTGAATGGCTACACCTTC. Protein product: CASSLNGYTF.

The chain combines TRBV5-6 with TRBJ2-5; 11 bases line up with TRBD1. This CDR3 spans 15 amino acids. Germline lookup yields CDR1 SGHDT and CDR2 YYEEEE. V dropped 3 bases and J dropped 7; count of bases not matched to a gene: 8. CDR3 coding DNA: TGTGCCAGCAGCTCTCATTCCGGGACAGGGGGGACCCAGTACTTC. Translated, it gives CASSSHSGTGGTQYF.

The rearrangement joins TRBV7-9 to TRBJ1-2; D ambiguous. The CDR3 covers 11 residues. The germline V and J ends were trimmed by 8 bases and 8 bases, with 12 bases remaining between them. CDR1 SEHNR and CDR2 FQNEAQ come from the germline V gene (reference sequence). Here the CDR3 DNA reads TGTGCCAGCTTTACTCCGGGAGGCTACACCTTC. It codes for CASFTPGGYTF.

Comment on this clone: The junction does not match germline at one end; this may be a read error. V and J are TRBV9 and TRBJ2-3; D uncertain. Germline V gene data show CDR1 as SGDLS and CDR2 as YYNGEE. CDR3 size: 15 residues. CDR3 region: CASSVAARITYTQYF. CDR3 DNA: TGTGCCAGCAGCGTAGCGGCTAGGATCACATATACGCAGTATTTT. Full variable domain (outside the CDR3, taken from reference TRBV9 and TRBJ2-3): DSGVTQTPKHLITATGQRVTLRCSPRSGDLSVYWYQQSLDQGLQFLIQYYNGEERAKGNILERFSAQQFPDLHSELNLSSLELGDSALYFCASSVAARITYTQYFGPGTRLTVL.

This clone has only a few counts. The CDR3 DNA is TGTGCCAGTAGTCAGGTAGGCAGGCTCTACGAGCAGTACTTC. Translation: CASSQVGRLYEQYF. V and J are TRBV19 and TRBJ2-7; D gene unclear. V was pared by 5 bases and J by 3 bases, with 14 bases between. The CDR3 runs to 14 residues. The germline V gene has CDR1 LNHDA and CDR2 SQIVND (reference sequence).

The chain recombines TRBV9 with TRBJ1-2; 10 bases agree with TRBD1. J was trimmed by 3 bases and V by 3 bases; bases with no gene match: 11. The CDR3 is made up of 17 amino acids. CDR1 is SGDLS and CDR2 is YYNGEE in the germline V gene. CDR3 loop: CASSGGDRGRADYGYTF. The CDR3 DNA sequence: TGTGCCAGCAGCGGAGGCGACAGGGGGCGCGCGGACTATGGCTACACCTTC.

The chain is built from TRBV29-1 and TRBJ2-3, with 9 bases that match TRBD2. The germline V gene has CDR1 SQVTM and CDR2 ANQGSEA. The CDR3 runs to 16 residues. Germline trimming cut 4 bases from V and 2 bases from J; bases unmatched to any gene: 10. The CDR3 here is CSVAGGGAYPTDTQYF. CDR3 in DNA: TGCAGCGTTGCGGGCGGGGGGGCCTACCCCACAGATACGCAGTATTTT.

The chain has TRBV7-9 and TRBJ2-1; possibly TRBD2 for D (5 bases). Germline CDR1 is SEHNR and CDR2 is FQNEAQ (reference sequence). The CDR3 is 16 residues long. V lost 3 bases, J lost 0 bases, and 12 bases lay in between. CDR3 amino acids: CASSLYHGSSYNEQFF. The DNA for the CDR3 is TGTGCCAGCAGCTTGTATCATGGGAGCTCCTACAATGAGCAGTTCTTC.

This chain uses TRBV19 with TRBJ2-7, with D hard to call. This CDR3 comprises 15 residues. The germline gives CDR1 LNHDA, CDR2 SQIVND (reference sequence). V gave up 0 bases and J gave up 3 bases, with 12 bases separating them. The CDR3 protein is CASSIDVNNRYEQYF. As DNA, the CDR3 is TGTGCCAGTAGTATAGATGTTAATAATCGCTACGAGCAGTACTTC.

The gene calls are TRBV2 and TRBJ2-3; 10 nucleotides line up with TRBD2. The V and J ends lost 1 base and 4 bases, in that order; junction bases with no gene match: 2. Per germline, CDR1 SNHLY and CDR2 FYNNEI. This CDR3 has 15 residues. This chain's CDR3 is CASSEDGLAADTQYF. The DNA of the CDR3 is TGTGCCAGCAGTGAAGATGGACTAGCGGCAGATACGCAGTATTTT.

This clone was picked up a small number of times. The V call is TRBV6-5, the J call TRBJ2-2; tentative D call: TRBD1 (6 bases). Between the trimmed V and J ends, which lost 4 bases and 1 base, there was a span of 7 bases. The CDR3 is 14 residues long. Germline CDR1 is MNHEY and CDR2 is SVGAGI. The CDR3 is CASSSGQNTGELFF. CDR3 coding DNA: TGTGCCAGCAGTTCGGGACAGAACACCGGGGAGCTGTTTTTT.

V usage is TRBV13 and J usage is TRBJ1-1; 10 bases fit TRBD1. The CDR3 is 15 amino acids. Germline V gene data show CDR1 as PRHDT and CDR2 as FYEKMQ (reference sequence). V lost 5 bases and J lost 3; bases outside the gene matches: 6. Here the CDR3 DNA reads TGTGCCAGCAGCAACGACAGGGGGCAGGACACTGAAGCTTTCTTT. It codes for CASSNDRGQDTEAFF.

The chain employs TRBV27 and TRBJ2-7; TRBD1 or TRBD2 may be the D gene (5 bases each). V was clipped by 3 bases and J by 6 bases, with 18 bases between them. The CDR3 contains 15 residues. Germline V CDR1 and CDR2: MNHEY, SMNVEV (reference sequence). In DNA form, the CDR3 reads TGTGCCAGCAGTTTGCTGGGAATCGGGGCACTCGAGCAGTACTTC. Translated: CASSLLGIGALEQYF.

The chain combines TRBV4-3 with TRBJ2-3; perhaps TRBD2 as D (6 bases). V was cut by 0 bases and J by 3 bases, with 16 bases left in between. The germline gives CDR1 LGHNA, CDR2 YSLEER. There are 17 residues in the CDR3. This CDR3 reads CASSQDGSSGGTDTQYF. Written as DNA, the CDR3 is TGCGCCAGCAGCCAAGATGGGAGTTCCGGGGGTACAGATACGCAGTATTTT.

This chain connects TRBV28 to TRBJ2-7; TRBD1 or TRBD2 may be the D gene (7 bases each). This CDR3 is 15 amino acids long. Per the germline V gene, CDR1 is MDHEN and CDR2 is SYDVKM. Trimming took 4 bases from V and 3 from J, leaving 16 bases between them. CDR3 bases: TGTGCCAGCAGTTCCGGGGAGGGGGCGCTCTACGAGCAGTACTTC. Translating it yields CASSSGEGALYEQYF.